The source of this T cell receptor beta chain is a study of CD8 T cells in Susac syndrome. Findings of the study overall: The relatively small number of individuals in the TCR sequencing and HLA analysis was acknowledged by the study.

Reverse transcription used about 0.45 to 1 ug RNA and random hexamers. TCRdb fed the immunoSEQ multiplex PCR reads into MiXCR, producing one record per CDR3 protein. Of 250,000 to 300,000 distinct CDR3 sequences listed, about 82% were seen once; the top ten hold 0.2% to 0.25%. A note on this clonotype: Its target is unknown.

V was trimmed by 3 bases and J by 8 bases, leaving 10 bases between them. This CDR3 comprises 12 residues. The germline CDR1 and CDR2 sequences are MGHRA and YSYEKL. Isolation of CD8+ and CD4+ T cells was performed negatively, whereas enrichment of TEMRA cells was done by FACS. The source material was CD8+ T cells from PBMCs. This sequence was found in a human donor with multiple sclerosis. The V call is TRBV4-1, the J call TRBJ1-2, with a weak D call TRBD1 (5 bases). The CDR3 DNA sequence: TGCGCCAGCAGCCAGGGGGTTAGCGGCTACACCTTC. Its translation is CASSQGVSGYTF.